The present T cell receptor beta chain was sequenced within a study of cytomegalovirus exposure and HLA in healthy donors. On this clone: Its matching antigen is unknown.

Study-wide results and limits: According to reports, the classifier identified cytomegalovirus status with high specificity and sensitivity.

Primers: 60 Vbeta forward and 13 Jbeta reverse. Only in-frame clones appear in the TCRdb table, and some are missing; sequencing was by immunoSEQ multiplex PCR. This table holds under 150,000 clones. The CDR3 has 15 amino acids. Trimming cost V 0 bases and J 0 bases, with 10 bases left between them. Germline V gives CDR1 SGHRS, CDR2 YFSETQ. The V gene is TRBV5-1, the J gene TRBJ2-7; tentatively, D is TRBD2 (6 bases). The receptor was isolated from a woman aged 60-70 years in good health and CMV-seronegative. What was sequenced was PBMCs. The CDR3 reads CASSLVAGSSYEQYF. The CDR3 bases are TGCGCCAGCAGCTTGGTGGCGGGGAGCTCCTACGAGCAGTACTTC.